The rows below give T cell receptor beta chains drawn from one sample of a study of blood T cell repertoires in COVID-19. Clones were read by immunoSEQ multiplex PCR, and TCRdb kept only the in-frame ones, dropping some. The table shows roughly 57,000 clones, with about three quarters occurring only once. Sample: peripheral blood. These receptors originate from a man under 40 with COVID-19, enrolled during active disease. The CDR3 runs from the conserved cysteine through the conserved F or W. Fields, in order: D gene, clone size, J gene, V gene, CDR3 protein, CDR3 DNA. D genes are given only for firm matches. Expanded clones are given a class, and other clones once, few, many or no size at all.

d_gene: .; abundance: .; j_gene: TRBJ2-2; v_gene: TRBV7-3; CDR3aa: CASSLTSANTGELFF; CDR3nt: TGTGCCAGCAGCTTAACTAGCGCAAACACCGGGGAGCTGTTTTTT
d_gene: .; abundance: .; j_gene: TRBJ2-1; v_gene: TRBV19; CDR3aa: CASNPTGITLTNEQFF; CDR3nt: TGTGCCAGTAACCCAACGGGGATAACTTTGACCAATGAGCAGTTCTTC
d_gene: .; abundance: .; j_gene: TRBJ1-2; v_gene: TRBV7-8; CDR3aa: CASSSWAGGQGYTF; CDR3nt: TGTGCCAGCAGCTCATGGGCCGGGGGTCAGGGCTACACCTTC
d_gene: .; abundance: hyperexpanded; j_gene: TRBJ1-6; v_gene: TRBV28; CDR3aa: CASSPQGYNSPLHF; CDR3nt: TGTGCCAGCAGTCCACAGGGTTATAATTCACCCCTCCACTTT
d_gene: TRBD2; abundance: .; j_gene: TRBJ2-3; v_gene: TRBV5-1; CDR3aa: CASSLLGTSGTDTQYF; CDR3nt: TGCGCCAGCAGCCTGTTGGGTACTAGCGGGACAGATACGCAGTATTTT
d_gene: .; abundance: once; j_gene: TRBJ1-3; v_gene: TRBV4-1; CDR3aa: CASSPTQVSGNTIYF; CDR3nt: TGCGCCAGCAGTCCCACCCAGGTCTCTGGAAACACCATATATTTT
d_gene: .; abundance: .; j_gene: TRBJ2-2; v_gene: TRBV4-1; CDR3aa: CASSQDGADIGELFF; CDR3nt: TGCGCCAGCAGCCAAGATGGGGCAGACATCGGGGAGCTGTTTTTT
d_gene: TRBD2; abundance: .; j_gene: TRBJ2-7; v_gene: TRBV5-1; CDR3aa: CASSPGGRETYEQYF; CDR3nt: TGCGCCAGCAGCCCCGGTGGGAGGGAGACCTACGAGCAGTACTTC
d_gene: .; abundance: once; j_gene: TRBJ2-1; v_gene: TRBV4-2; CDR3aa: CASSQNPNTGYNEQFF; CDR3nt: TGTGCCAGCAGCCAAAACCCGAATACAGGGTACAATGAGCAGTTCTTC
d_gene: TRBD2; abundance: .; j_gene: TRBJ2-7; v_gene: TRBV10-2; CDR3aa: CASRPGTSGSYEQYF; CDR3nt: TGCGCCAGCAGGCCCGGGACTAGCGGGAGTTACGAGCAGTACTTC
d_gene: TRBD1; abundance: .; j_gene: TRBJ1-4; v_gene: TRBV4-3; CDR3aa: CASSQEDRDGKLFF; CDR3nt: TGCGCCAGCAGCCAGGAGGACAGGGATGGAAAACTGTTTTTT
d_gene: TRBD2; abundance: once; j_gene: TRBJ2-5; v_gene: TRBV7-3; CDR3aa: CASSLSGQETQYF; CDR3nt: TGTGCCAGCAGCCTTAGCGGGCAAGAGACCCAGTACTTC
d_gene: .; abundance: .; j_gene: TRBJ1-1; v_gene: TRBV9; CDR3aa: CASSVQGNTEAFF; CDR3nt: TGTGCCAGCAGCGTCCAGGGGAACACTGAAGCTTTCTTT
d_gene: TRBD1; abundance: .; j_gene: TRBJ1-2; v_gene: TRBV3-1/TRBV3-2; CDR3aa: CASSQAGRGNGYTF; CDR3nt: TGTGCCAGCAGCCAAGCTGGCAGGGGGAATGGCTACACCTTC
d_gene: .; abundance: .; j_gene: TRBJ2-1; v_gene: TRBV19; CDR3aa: CASSQGISYNEQFF; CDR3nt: TGTGCCAGTAGTCAGGGCATCTCCTACAATGAGCAGTTCTTC
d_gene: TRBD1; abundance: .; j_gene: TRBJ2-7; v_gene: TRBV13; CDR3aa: CASSLGWTGENYEQYF; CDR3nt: TGTGCCAGCAGCTTAGGATGGACAGGTGAAAACTACGAGCAGTACTTC
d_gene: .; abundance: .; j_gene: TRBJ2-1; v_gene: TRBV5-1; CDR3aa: CASNQISPVRLTPYNEQFF; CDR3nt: TGCGCCAGCAACCAAATTTCTCCCGTACGACTAACCCCTTACAATGAGCAGTTCTTC
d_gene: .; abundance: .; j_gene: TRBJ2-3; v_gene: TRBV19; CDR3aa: CASSPGRWPDTQYF; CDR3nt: TGTGCCAGTAGTCCAGGCAGGTGGCCAGATACGCAGTATTTT